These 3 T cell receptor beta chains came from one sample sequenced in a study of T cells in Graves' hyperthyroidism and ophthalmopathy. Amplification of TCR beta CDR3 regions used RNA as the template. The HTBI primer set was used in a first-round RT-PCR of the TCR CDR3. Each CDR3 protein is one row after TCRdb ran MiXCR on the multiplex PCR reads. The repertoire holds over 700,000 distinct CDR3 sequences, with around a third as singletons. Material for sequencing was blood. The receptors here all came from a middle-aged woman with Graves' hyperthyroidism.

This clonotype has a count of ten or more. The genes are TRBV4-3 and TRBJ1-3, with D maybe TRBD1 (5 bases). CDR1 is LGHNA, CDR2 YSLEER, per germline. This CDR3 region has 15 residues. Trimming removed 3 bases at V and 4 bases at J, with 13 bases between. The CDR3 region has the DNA TGCGCCAGCAGCCACCAGGCAGGGTCAGGAAACACCATATATTTT. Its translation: CASSHQAGSGNTIYF.

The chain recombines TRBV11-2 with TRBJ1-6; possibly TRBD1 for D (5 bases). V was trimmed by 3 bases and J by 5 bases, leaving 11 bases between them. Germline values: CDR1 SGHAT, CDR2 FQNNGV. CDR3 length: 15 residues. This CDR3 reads CASSFAGHHNSPLHF. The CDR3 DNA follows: TGTGCCAGCAGCTTTGCAGGGCATCATAATTCACCCCTCCACTTT. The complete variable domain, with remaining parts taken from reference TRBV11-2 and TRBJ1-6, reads EAGVAQSPRYKIIEKRQSVAFWCNPISGHATLYWYQQILGQGPKLLIQFQNNGVVDDSQLPKDRFSAERLKGVDSTLKIQPAKLEDSAVYLCASSFAGHHNSPLHFGNGTRLTVT.

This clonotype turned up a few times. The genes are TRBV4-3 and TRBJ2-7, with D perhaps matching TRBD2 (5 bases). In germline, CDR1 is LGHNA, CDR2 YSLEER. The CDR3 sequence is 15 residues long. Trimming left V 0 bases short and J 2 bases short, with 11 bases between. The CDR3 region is CASSQDAGPTYEQYF. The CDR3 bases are TGCGCCAGCAGCCAAGACGCGGGCCCGACCTACGAGCAGTACTTC.